The clone carrying this TCR beta chain is a singleton in its sample. PCR employed 60 Vbeta and 13 Jbeta primers. Assay used: immunoSEQ multiplex PCR; TCRdb lists only in-frame clones, some missing. The sample includes around 150,000 clones, 80% to 90% of them seen just once. CDR3 length equals 15 residues. V trimming: 3 bases; J trimming: 5 bases; junction bases outside the gene matches: 1. Per the germline V gene, CDR1 is SGHTA and CDR2 is FQGNSA. The data were taken from a study of cytomegalovirus exposure and HLA in healthy donors. Sample: PBMCs. The chain has TRBV7-2 and TRBJ2-2, with 12 bases fitting TRBD2. This sequence was found in a woman between 25 and 40 years old in good health and CMV-seronegative. The CDR3 coding sequence is TGTGCCAGCAGCTTCCTAGCGGGGGGGACCGGGGAGCTGTTTTTT. Its protein is CASSFLAGGTGELFF.